Each of the 12 T cell receptor beta chains below was sequenced from the same sample in a study of blood T cells in healthy people across ages. Sample-barcoded 5' priming and a J-beta primer mix drove a second PCR of roughly 6 to 12 cycles. TCRdb re-called the 5' RACE reads through MiXCR, storing one row per CDR3 protein. The table lists about 1,400,000 distinct CDR3 sequences, 40% to 50% of them singletons. Sequenced: blood. The receptors originated from a woman younger than 30 in good health.

The J gene is TRBJ1-1, the V gene TRBV27, with 7 bases lining up with TRBD1. The CDR3 is 14 residues long. Germline V gives CDR1 MNHEY, CDR2 SMNVEV (reference sequence). Losses at the gene ends were 3 bases for V and 8 bases for J; bases not matched to a gene: 9. The CDR3 loop is CASSLWVGGDEAFF. The CDR3 DNA is TGTGCCAGCAGTTTGTGGGTAGGGGGCGACGAAGCTTTCTTT.

The chain recombines TRBV20-1 with TRBJ1-5; D is possibly TRBD1 (5 bases). This CDR3 has 17 amino acids. The V gene lost 6 bases and the J gene lost 2 bases, with 23 bases spanning the gap. Germline CDR1 reads DFQATT; CDR2 reads SNEGSKA (reference sequence). CDR3 in amino acids: CSAGGTDARDGNQPQHF. DNA of the CDR3: TGCAGTGCGGGTGGGACGGACGCGAGGGATGGCAATCAGCCCCAGCATTTT.

J is TRBJ2-7 and V is TRBV6-6; possibly TRBD1 for D (6 bases). Trimming cost V 6 bases and J 7 bases, with 19 bases left between them. Germline V gene data show CDR1 as MNHNY and CDR2 as SVGAGI (reference sequence). The CDR3 loop spans 14 amino acids. DNA of the CDR3: TGTGCCAGCAGCAAGGGGTTTACAGGGTCTGAGCAGTACTTC. Translated, it gives CASSKGFTGSEQYF.

This clonotype was observed a few times. The chain combines TRBV5-1 with TRBJ2-4, with D perhaps matching TRBD1 (5 bases). Per germline, CDR1 SGHRS and CDR2 YFSETQ. This CDR3 contains 16 residues. V lost 0 bases to trimming and J lost 2 bases, with 12 bases between them. CDR3 region: CASSLATVHTKNIQYF. CDR3 nucleotides: TGCGCCAGCAGCTTGGCGACAGTCCATACCAAAAACATTCAGTACTTC. The full variable domain, in which reference TRBV5-1 and TRBJ2-4 provide the parts outside the CDR3, is KAGVTQTPRYLIKTRGQQVTLSCSPISGHRSVSWYQQTPGQGLQFLFEYFSETQRNKGNFPGRFSGRQFSNSRSEMNVSTLELGDSALYLCASSLATVHTKNIQYFGAGTRLSVL.

J is TRBJ2-5 and V is TRBV6-1; the match to TRBD2 covers 7 bases. The DNA end lines up better with TRBJ2-7; the J call may be wrong. The CDR3 runs to 15 residues. Per germline, CDR1 MNHNS and CDR2 SASEGT. CDR3 loop: CASSEAPAGNYEQYF. CDR3 nucleotide sequence: TGTGCCAGCAGTGAAGCCCCAGCGGGAAACTACGAGCAGTACTTC.

This chain connects TRBV20-1 to TRBJ2-5; 10 bases agree with TRBD2. The CDR3 covers 13 residues. Looked up from germline, CDR1 is DFQATT and CDR2 is SNEGSKA (reference sequence). V dropped 7 bases and J dropped 5; count of bases not matched to a gene: 7. The CDR3 sequence: CSVQAGGPETQYF. CDR3 in DNA: TGCAGTGTCCAAGCGGGGGGGCCGGAGACCCAGTACTTC.

V usage is TRBV25-1 and J usage is TRBJ1-2, with 7 bases that match TRBD1. V lost 4 bases and J lost 4; bases outside the gene matches: 6. Germline CDR1 MGHDK, CDR2 SYGVNS. The CDR3 loop spans 14 amino acids. The CDR3: CASSGRGFSYGYTF. The DNA for the CDR3 is TGTGCCAGCAGTGGCAGGGGGTTTTCCTATGGCTACACCTTC.

V usage is TRBV12-3 or TRBV12-4 and J usage is TRBJ2-2; D is possibly TRBD1 (6 bases). The CDR3 runs to 14 residues. Trimming removed 7 bases from V and 0 bases from J, with 9 bases in between. The CDR3 nucleotides read TGTGCCAGCAACAGGGATCCGAACACCGGGGAGCTGTTTTTT. Translation gives CASNRDPNTGELFF.

This clonotype showed up just once. The chain links TRBV11-2 to TRBJ2-3; D call uncertain. Germline V gives CDR1 SGHAT, CDR2 FQNNGV. CDR3 length: 13 amino acids. V was pared by 5 bases and J by 2 bases, with 8 bases between. The CDR3 is CASSMEHTDTQYF. The CDR3 DNA reads as TGTGCCAGCAGCATGGAACACACAGATACGCAGTATTTT.

Worth noting for this clonotype: A read error may account for a junction end that differs from germline. The gene calls are TRBV6-5 and TRBJ2-7, with TRBD1 matching 9 bases. CDR3 length: 17 residues. From germline, CDR1 is MNHEY and CDR2 SVGAGI. CDR3 region: CANSYSSPDRGRNEQYF. The CDR3 DNA follows: TGTGCCAACAGTTACTCCTCACCGGACAGGGGTCGCAACGAGCAGTACTTC.

This sequence joins TRBV15 and TRBJ2-5; TRBD2 might be the D (6 bases). Germline loops: CDR1 LNHNV, CDR2 YYDKDF (reference sequence). V lost 4 bases, J lost 3 bases, and 18 bases lay in between. The CDR3 covers 16 residues. The CDR3 sequence is CATSIGTLSGKETQYF. The CDR3 coding sequence is TGTGCCACCAGCATAGGGACTCTATCTGGAAAAGAGACCCAGTACTTC.

The CDR3 sequence is CASSWGPGPRADTQYF. CDR3 nucleotide sequence: TGTGCCAGCAGTTGGGGCCCGGGACCGCGCGCAGATACGCAGTATTTT. V and J are TRBV27 and TRBJ2-3; either TRBD1 or TRBD2 may supply D (5 bases each). CDR3 length equals 16 residues. From germline, CDR1 is MNHEY and CDR2 SMNVEV (reference sequence). The V end lost 4 bases, the J end lost 4 bases, and 18 bases lay between the germline ends.